The rows below give T cell receptor beta chains drawn from one sample of a study of cytomegalovirus exposure and HLA in healthy donors. Libraries were prepared by immunoSEQ multiplex PCR; TCRdb keeps only in-frame clonotypes and omits some of them. The sample contains more than 100,000 clones, roughly three fifths of which appear only once. Sequencing input: PBMCs. The receptors were gathered from a woman aged 40 to 50 in good health and CMV-seronegative. CDR3s leave out the opening cysteine and the closing phenylalanine or tryptophan.

V gene: TRBV19
CDR3 protein: ASKQGLLNQPQH

V gene: TRBV5-4
CDR3 protein: ASSRGLAGGQTQY

V gene: TRBV4-1
CDR3 protein: ASSFGTGANTEAF

V gene: TRBV19
CDR3 protein: ASSIGGSRTDTQY

V gene: TRBV6-1
CDR3 protein: ASSDRASSYNSPLH

V gene: TRBV18
CDR3 protein: ASSLGQGATGELF

V gene: TRBV2
CDR3 protein: ASNVGGLGEKLF

V gene: TRBV25-1
CDR3 protein: ASTPEGAYNSPLH

V gene: TRBV29-1
CDR3 protein: SVGETGRNGELF

V gene: TRBV30
CDR3 protein: AWSRGQFNQPQH

V gene: TRBV14
CDR3 protein: ASSPQGGHKTGAF

V gene: TRBV7-2
CDR3 protein: ASSRTSGGHEQY

V gene: TRBV2
CDR3 protein: ASSSHDSPTEAF

V gene: TRBV21-1
CDR3 protein: ASSKEGTGWPEAF

V gene: TRBV5-1
CDR3 protein: ASSLVGPRRTYEQY

V gene: TRBV7-9
CDR3 protein: ASSPRGVTGNYGYT

V gene: TRBV28
CDR3 protein: ASSLPLVSGGPGEQY

V gene: TRBV13
CDR3 protein: ASSLILAGYTDTQY

V gene: TRBV18
CDR3 protein: ASSPRRGYEQY

V gene: TRBV2
CDR3 protein: ASSEGQARGYYEQY

V gene: TRBV6-1
CDR3 protein: ASSEQGGMLYGYT

V gene: TRBV6-5
CDR3 protein: ASRTRVLADTQY

V gene: TRBV2
CDR3 protein: ASSEQRLSYNEQF

V gene: TRBV7-8
CDR3 protein: ASRLGQRTSGANVLT

V gene: TRBV28
CDR3 protein: ASNGGTISGNTIY

V gene: TRBV9
CDR3 protein: ASSRGGGGDTQY

V gene: TRBV5-6
CDR3 protein: ASNFRPDRISSYEQY

V gene: TRBV21-1
CDR3 protein: ASKDPIFPCNSSPARVEKLF

V gene: TRBV25-1
CDR3 protein: ASSEYKGKNYGYT

V gene: TRBV29-1
CDR3 protein: SVTGLAGSIGETQY

V gene: TRBV5-1
CDR3 protein: ASSAQGIYNEQF

V gene: TRBV28
CDR3 protein: ASSRYRGSQPQH

V gene: TRBV28
CDR3 protein: ASSFLDREGYGYT

V gene: TRBV7-2
CDR3 protein: ASSLVPGGNTEAF

V gene: TRBV19
CDR3 protein: ASSMASGIPSYEQY

V gene: TRBV30
CDR3 protein: AWSVQDTEAF

V gene: TRBV28
CDR3 protein: ASSPTQIRSPLH

V gene: TRBV4-1
CDR3 protein: ASRAGSGGLTGELF

V gene: TRBV30
CDR3 protein: ACEEGAMNTEAF

V gene: TRBV5-4
CDR3 protein: ASSLQGILNTEAF

V gene: TRBV6-5
CDR3 protein: ASSQGFGYGYT

V gene: TRBV4-1
CDR3 protein: ASSQQPQVNYGYT

V gene: TRBV11-1
CDR3 protein: ASSWGGAEAF

V gene: TRBV19
CDR3 protein: ASSLSLNTEAF

V gene: TRBV29-1
CDR3 protein: SVEDLDGNTIY

V gene: TRBV27
CDR3 protein: ASHRVASTDTQY

V gene: TRBV7-9
CDR3 protein: ASSPVLNTEAF

V gene: TRBV19
CDR3 protein: ASTQTGGVSNQPQH

V gene: TRBV15
CDR3 protein: ATSIGTGGGTDTQY

V gene: TRBV4-1
CDR3 protein: ASSQSGQGDEKLF

V gene: TRBV21-1
CDR3 protein: ASNTGPNYGYT

V gene: TRBV19
CDR3 protein: ASSLLRGRGDYGYT

V gene: TRBV30
CDR3 protein: AWSPGHRQPQH